This T cell receptor beta chain originates from a study of blood T cell repertoires in COVID-19. Study background: Samples representing acute and convalescent COVID-19 were sourced from the United States, Italy and Spain. T cells, B-cell-depleted T cells, or PBMCs provided the cDNA or gDNA that served as material.

V lost 0 bases to trimming and J lost 9 bases; unmatched junction nucleotides: 11. Germline-derived CDR1 and CDR2 are SGHDN and FVKESK. This CDR3 contains 17 residues. Per the original data handling: Reference gene primer amplification gave estimated nucleated cell counts. The protocol was immunoSEQ multiplex PCR, while the TCRdb copy is restricted to in-frame clones and leaves out a portion. Clonal size and the V and J genes are those of that table, whereas D and trimming came from the DNA. The sample contains about 300,000 clones, around 90% of which appear only once. The rearrangement links TRBV14 to TRBJ2-1; 10 nucleotides match TRBD2. The TCR originated in a man between 65 and 79 years old with acute or convalescent COVID-19. The sequencing input was peripheral blood. The CDR3 DNA sequence: TGTGCCAGCAGCCAAGATAGTGCTAGCGGGAGTTTTGGTGAGCAGTTCTTC. Its translation is CASSQDSASGSFGEQFF. Combining the CDR3 with reference TRBV14 and TRBJ2-1 gives the whole variable domain EAGVTQFPSHSVIEKGQTVTLRCDPISGHDNLYWYRRVMGKEIKFLLHFVKESKQDESGMPNNRFLAERTGGTYSTLKVQPAELEDSGVYFCASSQDSASGSFGEQFFGPGTRLTVL.